The source of this T cell receptor beta chain is a study of T cell responses to AZD1222 COVID-19 vaccine. Second doses at about 4 or about 12 weeks were pooled. The table lists this clone with a count of one. Produced via immunoSEQ multiplex PCR; TCRdb's table is partial and in-frame only. The repertoire holds 150,000 or so clones, with around 90% as singletons. Germline V gives CDR1 SGHRS, CDR2 YFSETQ. The CDR3 extends over 14 amino acids. The V and J ends lost 6 bases and 8 bases, in that order; junction bases with no gene match: 10. This sequence joins TRBV5-1 and TRBJ1-4; 7 bases fit TRBD1. The source material was peripheral blood, sampled 28 days after the second AZD1222 dose. The sequence was obtained from an adult who received the AZD1222 COVID-19 vaccine. In DNA form, the CDR3 reads TGCGCCAGCATGTCCGGGCAGGGGGGCGAAAAACTGTTTTTT. Amino acid sequence: CASMSGQGGEKLFF.